This paragraph reports one T cell receptor beta chain. These data come from a study of control samples from healthy donors and cancer patients. Data came from immunoSEQ multiplex PCR; TCRdb stores just in-frame clones and leaves some out. Of roughly 45,000 clones listed, 90% to 95% are singletons. Sample: PBMCs. This receptor was taken from a man aged 30-40 years with colorectal cancer.

CDR3: CASSLGTANYGYTF. Here the CDR3 DNA reads TGTGCCAGCAGCTTAGGGACCGCGAACTATGGCTACACCTTC. The chain joins TRBV7-2 to TRBJ1-2; D gene uncertain. Germline CDR1 is SGHTA and CDR2 is FQGNSA. CDR3 length equals 14 residues. Trimming cost V 1 base and J 2 bases, with 8 bases left between them.